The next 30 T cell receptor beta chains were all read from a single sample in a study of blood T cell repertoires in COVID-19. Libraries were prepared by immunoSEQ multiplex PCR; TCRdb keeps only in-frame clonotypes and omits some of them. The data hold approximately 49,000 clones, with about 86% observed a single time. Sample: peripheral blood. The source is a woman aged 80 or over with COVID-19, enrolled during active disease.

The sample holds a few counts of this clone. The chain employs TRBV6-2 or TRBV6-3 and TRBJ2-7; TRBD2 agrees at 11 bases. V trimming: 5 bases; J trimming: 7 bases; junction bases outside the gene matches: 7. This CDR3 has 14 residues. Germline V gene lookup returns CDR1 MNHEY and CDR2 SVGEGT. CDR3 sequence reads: CASSLLAGAGEQYF. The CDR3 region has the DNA TGTGCCAGCAGTCTACTAGCGGGAGCGGGGGAGCAGTACTTC.

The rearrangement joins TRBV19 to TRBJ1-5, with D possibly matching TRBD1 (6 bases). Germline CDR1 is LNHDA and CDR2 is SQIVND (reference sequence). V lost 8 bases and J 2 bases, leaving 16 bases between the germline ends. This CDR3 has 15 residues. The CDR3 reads CASLSGAGGNQPQHF. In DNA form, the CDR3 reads TGTGCCAGTCTCTCAGGGGCAGGGGGCAATCAGCCCCAGCATTTT.

This CDR3 is CASSNGTRGFSTDTQYF. CDR3 DNA sequence: TGCGCCAGCAGCAATGGGACTAGGGGTTTTAGCACAGATACGCAGTATTTT. V is TRBV5-1 and J is TRBJ2-3; TRBD2 matches 8 bases. Trimming took 4 bases from V and 0 from J; bases not matched to a gene: 10. The CDR3 totals 17 residues. Germline values: CDR1 SGHRS, CDR2 YFSETQ.

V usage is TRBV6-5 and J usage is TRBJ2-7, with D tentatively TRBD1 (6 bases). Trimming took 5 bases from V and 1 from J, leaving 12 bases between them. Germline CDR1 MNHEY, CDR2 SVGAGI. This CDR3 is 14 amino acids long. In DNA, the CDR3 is TGTGCCAGCAGTCGACAGGCAGGTTCCTACGAGCAGTACTTC. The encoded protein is CASSRQAGSYEQYF.

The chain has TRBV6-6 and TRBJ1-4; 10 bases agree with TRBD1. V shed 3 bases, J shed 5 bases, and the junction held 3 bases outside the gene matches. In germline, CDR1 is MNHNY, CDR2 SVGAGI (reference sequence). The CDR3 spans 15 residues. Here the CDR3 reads CASSYRGQGNEKLFF. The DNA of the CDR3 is TGTGCCAGCAGTTATCGGGGACAGGGGAATGAAAAACTGTTTTTT.

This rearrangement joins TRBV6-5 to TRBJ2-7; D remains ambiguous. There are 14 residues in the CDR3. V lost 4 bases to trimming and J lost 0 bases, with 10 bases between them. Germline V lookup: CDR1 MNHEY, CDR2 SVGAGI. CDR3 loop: CASSWQVSSYEQYF. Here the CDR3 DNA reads TGTGCCAGCAGTTGGCAGGTCAGCTCCTACGAGCAGTACTTC.

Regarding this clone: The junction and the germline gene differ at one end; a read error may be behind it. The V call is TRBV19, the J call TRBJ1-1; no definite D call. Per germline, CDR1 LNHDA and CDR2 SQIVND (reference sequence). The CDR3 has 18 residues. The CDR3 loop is CASSIDPSYGQMNTEAFF. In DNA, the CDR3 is TGTGCCAGTAGCATAGACCCGTCCTATGGGCAAATGAACACTGAAGCTTTCTTT.

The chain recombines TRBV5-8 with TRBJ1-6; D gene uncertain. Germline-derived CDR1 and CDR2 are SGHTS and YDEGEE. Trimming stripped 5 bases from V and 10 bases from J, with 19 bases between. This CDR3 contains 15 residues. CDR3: CASSPQVLSGSPLHF. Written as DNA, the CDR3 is TGTGCCAGCAGTCCCCAGGTCTTGTCGGGGTCACCCCTCCACTTT.

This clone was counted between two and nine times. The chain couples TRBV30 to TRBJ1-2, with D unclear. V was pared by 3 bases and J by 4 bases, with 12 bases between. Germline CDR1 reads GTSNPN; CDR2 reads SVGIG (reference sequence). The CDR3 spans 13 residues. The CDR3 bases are TGTGCCTGGAGCAATCTCAGAGGCTATGGCTACACCTTC. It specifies CAWSNLRGYGYTF.

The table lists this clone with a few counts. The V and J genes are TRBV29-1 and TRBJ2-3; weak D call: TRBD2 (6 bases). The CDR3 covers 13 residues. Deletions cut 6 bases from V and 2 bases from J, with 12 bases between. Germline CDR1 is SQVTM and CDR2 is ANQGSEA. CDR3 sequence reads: CSVKGTYTDTQYF. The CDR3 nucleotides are TGCAGCGTAAAAGGGACTTACACAGATACGCAGTATTTT.

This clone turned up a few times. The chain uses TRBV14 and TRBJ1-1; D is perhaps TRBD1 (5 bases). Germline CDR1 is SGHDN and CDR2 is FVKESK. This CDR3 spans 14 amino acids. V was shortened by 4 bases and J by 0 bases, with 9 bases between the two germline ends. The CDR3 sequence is CASSRAGMNTEAFF. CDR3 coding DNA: TGTGCCAGCAGCCGGGCAGGGATGAACACTGAAGCTTTCTTT. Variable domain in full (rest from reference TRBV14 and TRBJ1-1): EAGVTQFPSHSVIEKGQTVTLRCDPISGHDNLYWYRRVMGKEIKFLLHFVKESKQDESGMPNNRFLAERTGGTYSTLKVQPAELEDSGVYFCASSRAGMNTEAFFGQGTRLTVV.

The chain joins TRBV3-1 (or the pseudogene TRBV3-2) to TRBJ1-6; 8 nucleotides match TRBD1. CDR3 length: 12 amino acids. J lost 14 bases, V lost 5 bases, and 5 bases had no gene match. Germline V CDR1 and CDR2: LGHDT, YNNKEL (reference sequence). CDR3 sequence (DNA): TGTGCCAGCAGCTCGGGACAGGCGGCCCTCCACTTT. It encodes CASSSGQAALHF.

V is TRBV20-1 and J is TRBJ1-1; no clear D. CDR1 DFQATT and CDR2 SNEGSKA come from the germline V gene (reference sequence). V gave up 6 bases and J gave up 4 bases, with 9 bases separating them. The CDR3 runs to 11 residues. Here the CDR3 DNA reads TGCAGTGCCGTCCGGTCCACTGAAGCTTTCTTT. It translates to CSAVRSTEAFF.

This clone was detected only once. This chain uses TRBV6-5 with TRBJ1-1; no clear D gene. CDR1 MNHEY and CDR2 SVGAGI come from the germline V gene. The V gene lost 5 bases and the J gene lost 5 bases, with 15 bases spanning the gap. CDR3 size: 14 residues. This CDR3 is CASSQRFYGTEAFF. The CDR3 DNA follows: TGTGCCAGCAGTCAGCGTTTTTATGGGACTGAAGCTTTCTTT.

The CDR3 DNA sequence: TGCGCCAGCAGGCGGGACGGAAGCTCCTACGAGCAGTACTTC. As protein: CASRRDGSSYEQYF. The chain combines TRBV5-1 with TRBJ2-7; possible D gene TRBD2, 6 bases. Germline V CDR1 and CDR2: SGHRS, YFSETQ. The CDR3 totals 14 residues. Trimming stripped 5 bases from V and 0 bases from J, with 12 bases between. The complete variable domain, with remaining parts taken from reference TRBV5-1 and TRBJ2-7, reads KAGVTQTPRYLIKTRGQQVTLSCSPISGHRSVSWYQQTPGQGLQFLFEYFSETQRNKGNFPGRFSGRQFSNSRSEMNVSTLELGDSALYLCASRRDGSSYEQYFGPGTRLTVT.

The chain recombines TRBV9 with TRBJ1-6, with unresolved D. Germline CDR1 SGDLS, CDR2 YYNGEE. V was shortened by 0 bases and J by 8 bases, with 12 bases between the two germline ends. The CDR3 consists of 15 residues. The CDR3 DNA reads TGTGCCAGCAGCGTAGGGCGGGTAGACCATTCACCCCTCCACTTT. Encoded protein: CASSVGRVDHSPLHF.

The CDR3 reads CSASRAGDKNIQYF. CDR3 coding DNA: TGCAGTGCTAGTCGGGCCGGGGACAAAAACATTCAGTACTTC. The chain combines TRBV20-1 with TRBJ2-4; TRBD2 is a possible D gene (5 bases). The CDR3 is made up of 14 amino acids. Deletions cut 3 bases from V and 3 bases from J, with 12 bases between. CDR1 and CDR2 from the germline V gene are DFQATT and SNEGSKA (reference sequence).

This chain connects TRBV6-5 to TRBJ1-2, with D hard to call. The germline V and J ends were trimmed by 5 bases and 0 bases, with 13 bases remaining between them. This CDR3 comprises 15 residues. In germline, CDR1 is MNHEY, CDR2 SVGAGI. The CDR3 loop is CASSNSGRTNYGYTF. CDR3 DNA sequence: TGTGCCAGCAGTAATTCGGGTCGGACTAACTATGGCTACACCTTC.

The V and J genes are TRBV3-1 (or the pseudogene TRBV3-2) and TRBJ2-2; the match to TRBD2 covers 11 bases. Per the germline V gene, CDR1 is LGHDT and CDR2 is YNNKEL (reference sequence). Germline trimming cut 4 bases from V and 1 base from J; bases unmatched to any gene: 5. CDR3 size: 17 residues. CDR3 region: CASSLRLAGMNTGELFF. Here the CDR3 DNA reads TGTGCCAGCAGCCTTCGACTAGCGGGGATGAACACCGGGGAGCTGTTTTTT.

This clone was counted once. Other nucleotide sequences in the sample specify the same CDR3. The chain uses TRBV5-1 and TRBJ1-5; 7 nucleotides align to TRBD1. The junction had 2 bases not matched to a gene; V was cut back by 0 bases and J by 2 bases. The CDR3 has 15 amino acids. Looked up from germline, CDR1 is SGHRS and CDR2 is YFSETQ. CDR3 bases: TGCGCCAGCAGCTTGGGGCAGGGGGGCAATCAGCCCCAGCATTTT. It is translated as CASSLGQGGNQPQHF.

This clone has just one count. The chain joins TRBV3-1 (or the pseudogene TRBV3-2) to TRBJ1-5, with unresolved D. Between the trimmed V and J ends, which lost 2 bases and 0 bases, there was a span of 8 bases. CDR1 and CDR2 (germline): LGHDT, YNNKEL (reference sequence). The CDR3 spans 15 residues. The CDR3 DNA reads TGTGCCAGCAGCCAAAGTGCGATTAGCAATCAGCCCCAGCATTTT. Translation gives CASSQSAISNQPQHF.

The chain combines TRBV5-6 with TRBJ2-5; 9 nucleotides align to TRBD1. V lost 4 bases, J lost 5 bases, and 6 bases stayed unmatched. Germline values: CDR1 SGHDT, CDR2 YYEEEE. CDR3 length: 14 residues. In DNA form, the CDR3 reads TGTGCCAGCAGCAGGACAGGGGAGATCGAGACCCAGTACTTC. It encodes CASSRTGEIETQYF. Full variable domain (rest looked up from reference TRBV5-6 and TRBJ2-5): DAGVTQSPTHLIKTRGQQVTLRCSPKSGHDTVSWYQQALGQGPQFIFQYYEEEERQRGNFPDRFSGHQFPNYSSELNVNALLLGDSALYLCASSRTGEIETQYFGPGTRLLVL.

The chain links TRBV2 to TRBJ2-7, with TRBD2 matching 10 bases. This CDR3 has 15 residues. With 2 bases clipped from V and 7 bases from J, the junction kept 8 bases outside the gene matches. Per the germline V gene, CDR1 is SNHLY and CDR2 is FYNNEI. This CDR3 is CASSELGLAVGEQYF. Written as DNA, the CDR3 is TGTGCCAGCAGTGAATTAGGACTAGCGGTGGGGGAGCAGTACTTC.

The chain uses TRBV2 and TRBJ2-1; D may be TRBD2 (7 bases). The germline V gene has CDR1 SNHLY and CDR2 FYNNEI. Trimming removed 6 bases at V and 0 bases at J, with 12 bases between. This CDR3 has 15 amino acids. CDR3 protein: CASSRGGSSYNEQFF. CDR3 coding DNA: TGTGCCAGCAGCAGGGGCGGGAGCTCCTACAATGAGCAGTTCTTC. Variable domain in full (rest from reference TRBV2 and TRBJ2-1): EPEVTQTPSHQVTQMGQEVILRCVPISNHLYFYWYRQILGQKVEFLVSFYNNEISEKSEIFDDQFSVERPDGSNFTLKIRSTKLEDSAMYFCASSRGGSSYNEQFFGPGTRLTVL.

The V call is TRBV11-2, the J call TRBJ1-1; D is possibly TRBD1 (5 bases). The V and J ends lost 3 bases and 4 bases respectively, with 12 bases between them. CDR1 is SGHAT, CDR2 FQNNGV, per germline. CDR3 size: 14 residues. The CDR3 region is CASSLSGGTTEAFF. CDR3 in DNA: TGTGCCAGCAGCTTGTCGGGGGGAACCACTGAAGCTTTCTTT.

This CDR3 is CASSPAGIQETQYF. As DNA, the CDR3 is TGTGCCAGCTCACCGGCGGGGATCCAAGAGACCCAGTACTTC. The V and J genes are TRBV18 and TRBJ2-5; D might be TRBD2 (6 bases). Per germline, CDR1 KGHSH and CDR2 LQKENI. V was clipped by 3 bases and J by 1 base, with 9 bases between them. There are 14 residues in the CDR3.

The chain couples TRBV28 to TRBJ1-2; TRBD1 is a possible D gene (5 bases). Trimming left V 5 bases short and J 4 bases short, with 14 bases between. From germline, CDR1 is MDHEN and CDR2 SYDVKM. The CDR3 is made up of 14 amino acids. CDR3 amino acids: CASSIPGPVYGYTF. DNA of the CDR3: TGTGCCAGCAGTATTCCAGGGCCGGTCTATGGCTACACCTTC.

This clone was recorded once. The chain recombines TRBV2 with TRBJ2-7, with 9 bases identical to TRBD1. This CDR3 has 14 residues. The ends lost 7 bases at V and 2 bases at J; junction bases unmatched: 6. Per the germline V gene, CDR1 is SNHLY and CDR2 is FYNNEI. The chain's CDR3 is CASNTDRGPYEQYF. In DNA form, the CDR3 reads TGTGCCAGCAACACGGACAGGGGCCCCTACGAGCAGTACTTC.

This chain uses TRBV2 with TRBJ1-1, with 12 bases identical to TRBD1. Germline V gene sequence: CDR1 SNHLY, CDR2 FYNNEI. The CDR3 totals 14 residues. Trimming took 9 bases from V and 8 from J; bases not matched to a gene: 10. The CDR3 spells CASLLGTGGLEAFF. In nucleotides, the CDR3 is TGTGCCAGTCTGCTGGGGACAGGGGGCTTAGAAGCTTTCTTT.

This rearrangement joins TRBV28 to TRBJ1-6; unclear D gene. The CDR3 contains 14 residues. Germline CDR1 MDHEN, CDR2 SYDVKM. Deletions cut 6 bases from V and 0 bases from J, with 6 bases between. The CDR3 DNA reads TGTGCCAGCAGGAAGAGCTCCTATAATTCACCCCTCCACTTT. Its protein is CASRKSSYNSPLHF.